This entry lists 10 T cell receptor beta chains sequenced from one sample in a study of control samples from healthy donors and cancer patients. Data came from immunoSEQ multiplex PCR; TCRdb stores just in-frame clones and leaves some out. Among more than 30,000 clones listed, roughly 94% were seen once. Sequenced: blood. These receptors originate from a man between 60 and 75 years old in good health.

The chain recombines TRBV4-3 with TRBJ1-2, with no clear D. Germline V gene sequence: CDR1 LGHNA, CDR2 YSLEER. This CDR3 contains 16 residues. Between the trimmed V and J ends, which lost 0 bases and 4 bases, there was a span of 15 bases. CDR3: CASSQDHPGGFYGYTF. The CDR3 DNA sequence: TGCGCCAGCAGCCAAGATCACCCCGGCGGGTTCTATGGCTACACCTTC.

The V and J genes are TRBV5-5 and TRBJ2-5; D is possibly TRBD1 (5 bases). Trimming cost V 3 bases and J 5 bases, with 20 bases left between them. The CDR3 is 16 amino acids. Germline V gene sequence: CDR1 SGHKS, CDR2 YYEKEE (reference sequence). CDR3 sequence (DNA): TGTGCCAGCAGCTCAGGGATAGTAATCGAGGCGGAGACCCAGTACTTC. Its protein product is CASSSGIVIEAETQYF.

About this clone itself: Relative to the germline gene, one junction end is altered; a read error may explain this. This chain uses TRBV19 with TRBJ1-3; 7 positions match TRBD1. The CDR3 loop spans 14 amino acids. CDR1 is LNHDA, CDR2 SQIVND, per germline (reference sequence). CDR3 loop: CAGSARGHGNTIYF. Written as DNA, the CDR3 is TGTGCCGGTAGTGCGAGGGGGCATGGAAACACCATATATTTT.

This clone came up once. The rearrangement uses TRBV6-5 and TRBJ1-2; tentatively, D is TRBD1 (6 bases). V shed 8 bases and J shed 4 bases, with 14 bases lying between them. This CDR3 is built from 13 residues. Germline-derived CDR1 and CDR2 are MNHEY and SVGAGI. CDR3: CASHRGAGYGYTF. The CDR3 nucleotides read TGTGCCAGCCATCGGGGGGCGGGCTATGGCTACACCTTC.

The chain couples TRBV28 to TRBJ1-2; no clear D gene. CDR1 is MDHEN, CDR2 SYDVKM, per germline. The V gene lost 3 bases and the J gene lost 4 bases, with 6 bases spanning the gap. The CDR3 is 12 residues long. The CDR3 protein is CASSFGSYGYTF. CDR3 DNA sequence: TGTGCCAGCAGTTTCGGCAGCTATGGCTACACCTTC.

The chain is built from TRBV19 and TRBJ1-5; tentatively, D is TRBD1 (5 bases). V lost 5 bases, J lost 0 bases, and 11 bases lay in between. Germline CDR1 reads LNHDA; CDR2 reads SQIVND (reference sequence). The CDR3 sequence is 15 residues long. DNA of the CDR3: TGTGCCAGTAGTGCCCAGGGATATAGCAATCAGCCCCAGCATTTT. It encodes CASSAQGYSNQPQHF. Supplemented by reference TRBV19 and TRBJ1-5, the full variable domain reads DGGITQSPKYLFRKEGQNVTLSCEQNLNHDAMYWYRQDPGQGLRLIYYSQIVNDFQKGDIAEGYSVSREKKESFPLTVTSAQKNPTAFYLCASSAQGYSNQPQHFGDGTRLSIL.

This chain joins TRBV9 and TRBJ2-7; 10 nucleotides line up with TRBD2. Germline V gives CDR1 SGDLS, CDR2 YYNGEE. Trimming at V came to 3 bases and at J to 5 bases, leaving 8 bases not matched to a gene. CDR3 length equals 15 residues. CDR3 bases: TGTGCCAGCAGCGGCAGCGGGGGGGCGGGGAACGAGCAGTACTTC. Translating gives CASSGSGGAGNEQYF. Together with reference TRBV9 and TRBJ2-7, the CDR3 gives the full variable domain: DSGVTQTPKHLITATGQRVTLRCSPRSGDLSVYWYQQSLDQGLQFLIQYYNGEERAKGNILERFSAQQFPDLHSELNLSSLELGDSALYFCASSGSGGAGNEQYFGPGTRLTVT.

The chain couples TRBV18 to TRBJ2-1, with D perhaps being TRBD1 or TRBD2 (5 bases each). V gave up 6 bases and J gave up 7 bases, with 25 bases separating them. The germline V gene encodes CDR1 KGHSH and CDR2 LQKENI. The CDR3 consists of 17 residues. DNA for the CDR3: TGTGCCAGCTCGTCATCACAGGTGACGGGGTCGTGGAATGAGCAGTTCTTC. As protein: CASSSSQVTGSWNEQFF. Combining the CDR3 with reference TRBV18 and TRBJ2-1 gives the whole variable domain NAGVMQNPRHLVRRRGQEARLRCSPMKGHSHVYWYRQLPEEGLKFMVYLQKENIIDESGMPKERFSAEFPKEGPSILRIQQVVRGDSAAYFCASSSSQVTGSWNEQFFGPGTRLTVL.

The V gene is TRBV11-2, the J gene TRBJ2-1; 10 bases are shared with TRBD2. The junction had 9 bases not matched to a gene; V was cut back by 5 bases and J by 5 bases. This CDR3 is built from 16 residues. The germline V gene has CDR1 SGHAT and CDR2 FQNNGV. The CDR3 DNA sequence: TGTGCCAGCAGCCCCAGATTAGCGGGGGGTAACAATGAGCAGTTCTTC. Residues: CASSPRLAGGNNEQFF.

The chain recombines TRBV14 with TRBJ1-2, with 11 bases matching TRBD1. The CDR3 length is 16 residues. Losses at the gene ends were 4 bases for V and 5 bases for J; bases not matched to a gene: 9. CDR1 is SGHDN, CDR2 FVKESK, per germline. As DNA, the CDR3 is TGTGCCAGCAGCCCTTCCGGGACAGGGGGGGTATATGGCTACACCTTC. Amino acids: CASSPSGTGGVYGYTF.